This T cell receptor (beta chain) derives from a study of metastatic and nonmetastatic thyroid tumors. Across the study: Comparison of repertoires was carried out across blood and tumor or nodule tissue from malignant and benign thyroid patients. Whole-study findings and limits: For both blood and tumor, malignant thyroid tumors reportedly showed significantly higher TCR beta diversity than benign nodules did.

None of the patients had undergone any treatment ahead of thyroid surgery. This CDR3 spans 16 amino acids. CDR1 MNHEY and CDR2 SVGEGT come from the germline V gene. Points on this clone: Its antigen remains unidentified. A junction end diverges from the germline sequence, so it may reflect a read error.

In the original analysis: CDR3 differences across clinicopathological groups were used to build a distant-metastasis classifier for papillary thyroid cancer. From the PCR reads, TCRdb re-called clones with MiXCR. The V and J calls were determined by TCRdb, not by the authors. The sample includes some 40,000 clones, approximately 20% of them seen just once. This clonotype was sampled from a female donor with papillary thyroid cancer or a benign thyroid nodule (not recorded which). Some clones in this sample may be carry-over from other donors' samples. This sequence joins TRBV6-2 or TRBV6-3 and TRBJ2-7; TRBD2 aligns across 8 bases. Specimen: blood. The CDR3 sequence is CASRGGFPQLVYELYF. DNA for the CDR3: TGTGCCAGCCGGGGGGGGTTCCCCCAGCTTGTCTACGAGCTGTACTTC.